This is a list of T cell receptor beta chains from one sample in a study of identical twins. A single record per CDR3 protein comes from TCRdb applying MiXCR to the 5' RACE reads. This table has under 350,000 distinct CDR3 sequences, nearly 9.5% appearing once. This same sample was also part of a study on yellow fever vaccine responses in identical twins.

The specimen was CD8+ T cells sorted from blood. All receptors derive from a woman aged 18-30 years in good health. CDR3s include the opening cysteine and the closing phenylalanine or tryptophan. The D gene is left open where the match is weak. Size tells how often a clone was seen (once, few, many) or the class of an expanded clone, and some rows leave it out.

TRBJ2-7 TRBV7-6 NA few TGTGCCAGCAGCTTAACTGCTGGGGACTCCTACGAGCAGTACTTC CASSLTAGDSYEQYF
TRBJ2-7 TRBV5-1 NA many TGCGCCAGCAGCTTCGGGGAAAGCGAGCAGTACTTC CASSFGESEQYF
TRBJ2-1 TRBV6-2/TRBV6-3 NA many TGTGCCAGCAGTCCCGAGAGGGGGGGCGAGTTCTTC CASSPERGGEFF
TRBJ1-2 TRBV20-1 NA NA TGCAGTGCTAGCGTGAGGGGGAGGGGGTATGGCTACACCTTC CSASVRGRGYGYTF
TRBJ2-3 TRBV3-1 TRBD1 few TGTGCCAGCAGCCAAGATCTTTGGGGACAGGGGGCGACAGATACGCAGTATTTT CASSQDLWGQGATDTQYF
TRBJ1-6 TRBV6-4 NA NA TGTGCCAGCAGTGAGTCAGGGAATTCACCCCTCCACTTT CASSESGNSPLHF
TRBJ2-6 TRBV27 NA few TGTGCCAGCAGGGAGATAGGGGCCAACGTCCTGACTTTC CASREIGANVLTF
TRBJ2-7 TRBV3-1 NA many TGTGCCAGCAGCCAAGAACTAGCTGGGTCCTACGAGCAGTACTTC CASSQELAGSYEQYF
TRBJ2-7 TRBV7-2 TRBD2 NA TGTGCCAGCAGCATAGCTCCCGGGCGGGAGGTGCCCTACGAGCAGTACTTC CASSIAPGREVPYEQYF
TRBJ2-2 TRBV11-2 NA few TGTGCCAGCAGCTTAGAACCCCCAGGGCCGGTGGAGCTGTTTTTT CASSLEPPGPVELFF
TRBJ2-7 TRBV10-3 NA NA TGTGCCAAGGTCCGGGGTTCATACGAGCAGTACTTC CAKVRGSYEQYF
TRBJ2-2 TRBV28 NA NA NA CASSYPLVGPGSCFF
TRBJ2-7 TRBV29-1 NA many TGCAGCGTTGTGGCAGTTCACTACGAGCAGTACTTC CSVVAVHYEQYF
TRBJ2-1 TRBV5-5 TRBD2 few TGTGCCAGCAGCTTGATAGCGGGGGATTACAATGAGCAGTTCTTC CASSLIAGDYNEQFF
TRBJ2-1 TRBV11-2 NA many TGTGCCAGCAGGGCTAGCCCGCTTGAGCAGTTCTTC CASRASPLEQFF
TRBJ2-7 TRBV9 NA few TGTGCCAGCAGCGAGGGGGGGGCGGGCGAGCAGTACTTC CASSEGGAGEQYF
TRBJ2-7 TRBV7-6 NA NA TGTGCCAGCAGCTTAGCGCGGTCCGAGCAGTACTTC CASSLARSEQYF
TRBJ2-2 TRBV24-1 NA few TGTGCCACCAGGGGAACAGCGAACACCGGGGAGCTGTTTTTT CATRGTANTGELFF
TRBJ2-3 TRBV30 TRBD1 few TGTGCCTGGAGTTCCGGGACAGGGGTCGGCACAGATACGCAGTATTTT CAWSSGTGVGTDTQYF